This T cell receptor beta chain was found in a study of cytomegalovirus exposure and HLA in healthy donors. The study's findings and limits: Three CMV-associated chains proved CMV antigen-specific in vitro. TCR beta chains numbering more than 150 were designated cytomegalovirus-associated. It was assumed in the presence/absence analyses that sequencing depth was roughly uniform across donors.

The donors (healthy individuals) were bone marrow donors. Per the germline V gene, CDR1 is MNHEY and CDR2 is SMNVEV (reference sequence). The CDR3 loop spans 15 amino acids. V was clipped by 3 bases and J by 3 bases; unmatched bases: 4. In regard to this clone: What it binds is not known.

The PCR made use of 60 Vbeta and 13 Jbeta primers. Repertoires were generated with immunoSEQ multiplex PCR, while TCRdb's copy carries only in-frame clones and drops some. In the table there are about 160,000 clones, more than 60% of which are singletons. The chain employs TRBV27 and TRBJ2-1, with 8 bases aligning to TRBD2. The sequenced material came from PBMCs. The clonotype originates from a male donor in good health and CMV-seronegative. The CDR3 bases are TGTGCCAGCAGTTTCCGGGGGGGTAGCTACAATGAGCAGTTCTTC. It specifies CASSFRGGSYNEQFF.